These 12 T cell receptor beta chains were all obtained from the same sample, sequenced in a study of T cells after yellow fever vaccination. Each CDR3 protein gets one entry after TCRdb re-called the 5' RACE reads with MiXCR. Altogether about 340,000 distinct CDR3 sequences are present, roughly 9.4% being singletons, with the ten largest covering 18%. This sample comprised PBMCs, obtained on the day of the first yellow fever vaccination. The receptors shown here come from a man younger than 35 who received the YFV17D yellow fever vaccine.

This clonotype came up a few times. The rearrangement uses TRBV5-6 and TRBJ2-7; 12 bases are shared with TRBD2. Germline CDR1 SGHDT, CDR2 YYEEEE. The CDR3 is made up of 16 amino acids. The J segment lost 5 bases and the V segment lost 1 base, leaving 7 bases of the junction unmatched. CDR3 in DNA: TGTGCCAGCAGCTTGCGACCTAGCGGGGGGGCTCACGAGCAGTACTTC. The encoded protein is CASSLRPSGGAHEQYF.

The chain has TRBV6-2 or TRBV6-3 and TRBJ1-2; perhaps TRBD1 as D (6 bases). V gave up 6 bases and J gave up 3 bases, with 14 bases separating them. The length of the CDR3 is 14 residues. Germline lookup yields CDR1 MNHEY and CDR2 SVGEGT. CDR3 protein: CASSQQGRYYGYTF. The CDR3 DNA sequence: TGTGCCAGCAGCCAACAGGGTCGGTACTATGGCTACACCTTC.

This clonotype was detected only a few times. The chain links TRBV12-3 or TRBV12-4 to TRBJ2-3; 8 positions match TRBD2. The CDR3 runs 15 residues. J was trimmed by 1 base and V by 6 bases; bases with no gene match: 6. The CDR3 reads CASRPLSGGTDTQYF. Here the CDR3 DNA reads TGTGCCAGCAGACCCCTTAGCGGGGGCACAGATACGCAGTATTTT.

This clonotype was recorded many times. CDR3 nucleotide sequence: TGTGCCAGCTCACCACTGTCCCAGGGCGGTGGCTACACCTTC. Its translation: CASSPLSQGGGYTF. The V and J genes are TRBV18 and TRBJ1-2, with TRBD1 as a possible D gene (5 bases). CDR3 size: 14 residues. Trimming left V 1 base short and J 7 bases short, with 13 bases between. The germline V gene encodes CDR1 KGHSH and CDR2 LQKENI.

The V call is TRBV6-2 or TRBV6-3, the J call TRBJ2-1; 8 nucleotides align to TRBD2. Germline V gene data show CDR1 as MNHEY and CDR2 as SVGEGT. The CDR3 length is 16 residues. Trimming removed 6 bases from V and 9 bases from J; junction bases left unmatched: 16. The CDR3 sequence is CASSTPDAGGFGEQFF. The DNA of the CDR3 is TGTGCCAGCAGCACCCCGGATGCGGGGGGATTCGGTGAGCAGTTCTTC.

The chain recombines TRBV6-1 with TRBJ1-2; D uncertain. V was cut by 2 bases and J by 4 bases, with 14 bases left in between. The CDR3 has 15 residues. In germline, CDR1 is MNHNS, CDR2 SASEGT. The CDR3 DNA reads as TGTGCCAGCAGTGAACAACCTACAGCGAGCTATGGCTACACCTTC. Translation gives CASSEQPTASYGYTF.

The chain uses TRBV2 and TRBJ2-5; D unresolved. The V gene lost 5 bases and the J gene lost 5 bases, with 9 bases spanning the gap. Germline V gene sequence: CDR1 SNHLY, CDR2 FYNNEI. The CDR3 has 12 residues. The CDR3: CASSRRVETQYF. As DNA, the CDR3 is TGTGCCAGCAGTAGAAGGGTCGAGACCCAGTACTTC.

This clonotype was counted many times. CDR3 DNA: TGTGCCAGCAGCTTAATACAGGGGGCGGGTGAGCAGTACGTC. As protein: CASSLIQGAGEQYV. The rearrangement links TRBV7-2 to TRBJ2-7; TRBD1 agrees at 9 bases. The germline V gene encodes CDR1 SGHTA and CDR2 FQGNSA. The CDR3 covers 14 residues. Trimming removed 2 bases from V and 7 bases from J; junction bases left unmatched: 6.

This clonotype was observed a handful of times. The chain has TRBV5-1 and TRBJ2-6, with a weak D call TRBD1 (5 bases). CDR1 is SGHRS and CDR2 is YFSETQ in the germline V gene. The ends were cut back, 3 bases at V and 1 base at J, with 11 bases in the middle. The CDR3 has 16 amino acids. Here the CDR3 DNA reads TGCGCCAGCAGCTACCCCAGGGTTTCTGGGGCCAACGTCCTGACTTTC. Its translation is CASSYPRVSGANVLTF.

This clonotype has ten or more counts. The rearrangement joins TRBV4-1 to TRBJ1-2, with D uncertain. Trimming removed 7 bases at V and 3 bases at J, with 24 bases between. The CDR3 covers 17 residues. Germline V CDR1 and CDR2: MGHRA, YSYEKL. CDR3 bases: TGCGCCAGCACCCCCCGCAGTAATACGGATAATTACTATGGCTACACCTTC. This gives the protein CASTPRSNTDNYYGYTF.

The V gene is TRBV27, the J gene TRBJ2-2; D is perhaps TRBD1 (6 bases). V was cut by 6 bases and J by 7 bases, with 15 bases left in between. Germline V gives CDR1 MNHEY, CDR2 SMNVEV (reference sequence). The CDR3 is made up of 14 amino acids. In DNA form, the CDR3 reads TGTGCCAGCAGGCCTACCCCAGGGGTCGGGGAGCTGTTTTTT. It codes for CASRPTPGVGELFF.

This clonotype was seen only a few times. This chain uses TRBV12-3 or TRBV12-4 with TRBJ2-3; TRBD1 aligns across 7 bases. CDR3 length: 15 amino acids. The V and J ends lost 4 bases and 2 bases, in that order; junction bases with no gene match: 6. The CDR3 loop is CASSWGQRLTDTQYF. CDR3 in DNA: TGTGCCAGCAGTTGGGGACAGCGCCTCACAGATACGCAGTATTTT.